Presented here are 28 T cell receptor beta chains from one specimen sequenced in a study of human T cells and chemical hapten exposure. The time point: pre-sensitization, week 0. Documented treatment: therapeutic diphenylcyclopropenone sensitization with weekly scalp DPC. TCRdb called the RACE reads again in MiXCR, with one record for every CDR3 protein. This table has 52,000 or so distinct CDR3 sequences, more than 9% appearing once. This specimen consisted of whole blood, obtained in connection with sensitization to the hapten diphenylcyclopropenone (DPC). These receptors all stem from a middle-aged man with alopecia areata. Some clones in this sample may be carry-over from other donors' samples.

This clonotype was counted many times. The rearrangement uses TRBV6-5 and TRBJ2-7, with TRBD1 identical over 7 bases. Trimming cost V 7 bases and J 2 bases; bases outside gene matches: 2. The germline gives CDR1 MNHEY, CDR2 SVGAGI. The CDR3 runs to 12 residues. The CDR3 bases are TGTGCCAGCAAGGGACAGACCTACGAGCAGTACTTC. It translates to CASKGQTYEQYF.

This clonotype was found a few times. The CDR3 protein is CASGQVTIRYSGANVLTF. CDR3 in DNA: TGTGCCAGCGGCCAGGTCACGATTAGATACTCTGGGGCCAACGTCCTGACTTTC. J is TRBJ2-6 and V is TRBV7-9; D is undetermined. This CDR3 is built from 18 residues. The germline CDR1 and CDR2 sequences are SEHNR and FQNEAQ (reference sequence). V lost 8 bases to trimming and J lost 0 bases, with 20 bases between them.

The sample holds a few counts of this clonotype. The chain joins TRBV10-3 to TRBJ1-6; maybe TRBD1 (5 bases). CDR1 and CDR2 (germline): ENHRY, SYGVKD. Trimming took off 4 bases at V and 10 bases at J, with 11 bases between the two ends. The CDR3 covers 13 residues. The CDR3 DNA is TGTGCCATCAGTGGAGGGGCGAAGTCACCCCTCCACTTT. Amino acids: CAISGGAKSPLHF.

This clonotype was detected a few times. The chain has TRBV28 and TRBJ2-1; TRBD1 matches at 10 bases. There are 19 residues in the CDR3. J lost 3 bases, V lost 1 base, and 12 bases had no gene match. Germline V gives CDR1 MDHEN, CDR2 SYDVKM. CDR3 amino acids: CASSLSVPGRDRGYNEQFF. Here the CDR3 DNA reads TGTGCCAGCAGTTTATCAGTCCCCGGCCGGGACAGGGGCTACAATGAGCAGTTCTTC.

The table lists this clonotype with a few counts. The chain has TRBV7-9 and TRBJ1-4; 10 bases map to TRBD1. CDR3 length: 14 amino acids. Unmatched junction bases numbered 1, after V lost 4 bases and J lost 5 bases. CDR1 and CDR2 from the germline V gene are SEHNR and FQNEAQ (reference sequence). In nucleotides, the CDR3 is TGTGCCAGCAGCTGGGACAGGGGAAATGAAAAACTGTTTTTT. The encoded protein is CASSWDRGNEKLFF. Using reference TRBV7-9 and TRBJ1-4 for the parts outside the CDR3, the full variable domain is DTGVSQNPRHKITKRGQNVTFRCDPISEHNRLYWYRQTLGQGPEFLTYFQNEAQLEKSRLLSDRFSAERPKGSFSTLEIQRTEQGDSAMYLCASSWDRGNEKLFFGSGTQLSVL.

The V gene is TRBV20-1, the J gene TRBJ2-1, with unresolved D. The CDR3 covers 16 residues. Germline assignment: CDR1 DFQATT and CDR2 SNEGSKA (reference sequence). V dropped 0 bases and J dropped 4 bases, with 16 bases sitting between them. In nucleotides, the CDR3 is TGCAGTGCTAGAGACCCCCCCCACGGCGATTACAATGAGCAGTTCTTC. Its protein product is CSARDPPHGDYNEQFF.

On this clonotype: The junction and the germline gene differ at one end; a read error may be behind it. The V call is TRBV7-9, the J call TRBJ1-4; D perhaps matches TRBD1 (5 bases). Germline assignment: CDR1 SEHNR and CDR2 FQNEAQ (reference sequence). The length of the CDR3 is 13 residues. CDR3 DNA sequence: TGTGCCAGCAGCTTAGTTGGACAACCTGTTGGGGATTTT. This gives the protein CASSLVGQPVGDF. Full variable domain (rest looked up from reference TRBV7-9 and TRBJ1-4): DTGVSQNPRHKITKRGQNVTFRCDPISEHNRLYWYRQTLGQGPEFLTYFQNEAQLEKSRLLSDRFSAERPKGSFSTLEIQRTEQGDSAMYLCASSLVGQPVGDFGSGTQLSVL.

This clonotype was counted many times. V is TRBV30 and J is TRBJ2-7; 8 bases map to TRBD1. The trim removed 2 bases at V and 1 base at J, leaving 4 bases unmatched. In germline, CDR1 is GTSNPN, CDR2 SVGIG (reference sequence). The CDR3 length is 14 residues. In DNA form, the CDR3 reads TGTGCCTGGAGTTCCGGGACAGGATCCTACGAGCAGTACTTC. It translates to CAWSSGTGSYEQYF. The complete variable domain, with remaining parts taken from reference TRBV30 and TRBJ2-7, reads SQTIHQWPATLVQPVGSPLSLECTVEGTSNPNLYWYRQAAGRGLQLLFYSVGIGQISSEVPQNLSASRPQDRQFILSSKKLLLSDSGFYLCAWSSGTGSYEQYFGPGTRLTVT.

The chain recombines TRBV11-1 with TRBJ2-1; tentatively, D is TRBD2 (6 bases). Germline V CDR1 and CDR2: SGHAT, FQDESV (reference sequence). The CDR3 is 14 residues long. The germline V and J ends were trimmed by 4 bases and 5 bases, with 12 bases remaining between them. CDR3 sequence: CASSSSLANNEQFF. CDR3 coding DNA: TGTGCCAGCAGCTCCTCCCTAGCGAACAATGAGCAGTTCTTC.

This sequence joins TRBV2 and TRBJ2-7; 9 nucleotides match TRBD2. The germline gives CDR1 SNHLY, CDR2 FYNNEI. There are 16 residues in the CDR3. V was pared by 2 bases and J by 3 bases, with 8 bases of the junction left unmatched. CDR3 DNA sequence: TGTGCCAGCAGTGAACCCCCCGGACTAGCGATCTACGAGCAGTACTTC. Translation: CASSEPPGLAIYEQYF.

This clonotype was recorded a few times. This chain uses TRBV30 with TRBJ1-3, with D possibly matching TRBD1 (6 bases). The length of the CDR3 is 14 residues. Germline-derived CDR1 and CDR2 are GTSNPN and SVGIG (reference sequence). With 6 bases removed from V and 0 bases from J, the gap between germline ends came to 12 bases. The CDR3 spells CACRTDRSGNTIYF. DNA of the CDR3: TGTGCCTGCCGGACAGACCGCTCTGGAAACACCATATATTTT.

This clonotype was seen at least ten times. The CDR3 protein is CSAPPRGLAGDDEQFF. CDR3 DNA sequence: TGCAGTGCTCCCCCCAGGGGGCTAGCGGGAGACGATGAGCAGTTCTTC. The genes are TRBV20-1 and TRBJ2-1; 10 nucleotides match TRBD2. CDR3 size: 16 residues. Germline trimming cut 5 bases from V and 8 bases from J; bases unmatched to any gene: 15. Per the germline V gene, CDR1 is DFQATT and CDR2 is SNEGSKA (reference sequence).

In this sample, this clonotype turned up many times. The rearrangement uses TRBV7-6 and TRBJ2-1; D is possibly TRBD2 (6 bases). The CDR3 length is 13 residues. The ends were cut back, 5 bases at V and 5 bases at J, with 10 bases in the middle. Germline CDR1 and CDR2: SGHVS and FNYEAQ. CDR3 coding DNA: TGTGCCAGCAGCCTGGGACTTCACAATGAGCAGTTCTTC. Protein sequence: CASSLGLHNEQFF.

The chain is built from TRBV7-2 and TRBJ2-3; maybe TRBD2 (5 bases). The CDR3 length is 16 residues. Trimming removed 4 bases at V and 2 bases at J, with 16 bases between. The germline V gene has CDR1 SGHTA and CDR2 FQGNSA. The DNA of the CDR3 is TGTGCCAGCAGCTCGTGGGCAAGCGGCTTCACAGATACGCAGTATTTT. It specifies CASSSWASGFTDTQYF.

The rearrangement uses TRBV20-1 and TRBJ1-5; perhaps TRBD1 as D (5 bases). The germline V gene encodes CDR1 DFQATT and CDR2 SNEGSKA (reference sequence). The length of the CDR3 is 12 residues. Trimming left V 4 bases short and J 7 bases short, with 11 bases between. The CDR3 DNA reads as TGCAGTGCTAAAAGGGGAGGGCAGCCCCAGCATTTT. Protein sequence: CSAKRGGQPQHF.

CDR3 sequence reads: CASSLTSGRATDTQYF. The CDR3 nucleotides read TGTGCCAGCAGCTTGACTAGCGGGAGGGCCACAGATACGCAGTATTTT. This chain connects TRBV7-2 to TRBJ2-3; TRBD2 aligns across 14 bases. The CDR3 loop spans 16 amino acids. Trimming removed 3 bases from V and 2 bases from J; junction bases left unmatched: 1. Germline lookup yields CDR1 SGHTA and CDR2 FQGNSA.

By sample share, this clonotype is medium-sized. The gene calls are TRBV4-1 and TRBJ2-3; 8 bases line up with TRBD2. V lost 4 bases and J lost 5; bases outside the gene matches: 11. The CDR3 is 16 residues long. CDR1 is MGHRA and CDR2 is YSYEKL in the germline V gene. The CDR3 sequence: CASSPLEAGEVDTQYF. CDR3 in DNA: TGCGCCAGCAGCCCCTTGGAAGCGGGAGAGGTAGATACGCAGTATTTT.

In this sample, this clonotype turned up a few times. V gene TRBV6-5 combines with J gene TRBJ2-3, with 9 bases aligning to TRBD2. From germline, CDR1 is MNHEY and CDR2 SVGAGI. The CDR3 sequence is 16 residues long. The junction had 3 bases not matched to a gene; V was cut back by 2 bases and J by 0 bases. The CDR3 reads CASSYLLAGSTDTQYF. CDR3 nucleotide sequence: TGTGCCAGCAGTTACCTCCTAGCGGGAAGCACAGATACGCAGTATTTT.

Ten or more counts support this clonotype. The J gene is TRBJ2-2, the V gene TRBV7-6, with 9 nucleotides matching TRBD1. Germline V gives CDR1 SGHVS, CDR2 FNYEAQ. This CDR3 contains 16 residues. V dropped 1 base and J dropped 7; count of bases not matched to a gene: 7. CDR3 loop: CASSLEPGQGVGELFF. CDR3 nucleotide sequence: TGTGCCAGCAGCTTAGAGCCGGGACAGGGAGTCGGGGAGCTGTTTTTT.

This clonotype came up a few times. This chain links TRBV2 with TRBJ2-7, with D perhaps matching TRBD2 (5 bases). Germline V gene data show CDR1 as SNHLY and CDR2 as FYNNEI. V gave up 7 bases and J gave up 0 bases, with 13 bases separating them. This CDR3 spans 14 amino acids. Here the CDR3 reads CASTPDSSSYEQYF. CDR3 bases: TGTGCCAGCACTCCGGACTCAAGCTCCTACGAGCAGTACTTC.

This clonotype appeared many times. The rearrangement links TRBV4-3 to TRBJ2-1; no definite D call. The CDR3 has 14 amino acids. V was trimmed by 0 bases and J by 7 bases, leaving 10 bases between them. Looked up from germline, CDR1 is LGHNA and CDR2 is YSLEER. CDR3 residues: CASSQDPSQNEQFF. The DNA of the CDR3 is TGCGCCAGCAGCCAAGATCCGTCCCAAAATGAGCAGTTCTTC.

The chain employs TRBV24-1 and TRBJ2-1, with D hard to call. The germline CDR1 and CDR2 sequences are KGHDR and SFDVKD. This CDR3 comprises 14 residues. V gave up 5 bases and J gave up 1 base, with 8 bases separating them. CDR3 sequence (DNA): TGTGCCACCAGTGCTCGGCCTTCCTACAATGAGCAGTTCTTC. Its protein product is CATSARPSYNEQFF.

In its sample, this clonotype is medium-sized. The chain joins TRBV29-1 to TRBJ1-1; unclear D gene. The CDR3 sequence is 13 residues long. V was pared by 7 bases and J by 0 bases, with 12 bases between. Germline V CDR1 and CDR2: SQVTM, ANQGSEA. As DNA, the CDR3 is TGCAGCGCCCGTGGAGGATTGAACACTGAAGCTTTCTTT. Translating it yields CSARGGLNTEAFF.

The chain combines TRBV2 with TRBJ1-2; 7 bases map to TRBD1. V dropped 6 bases and J dropped 3; count of bases not matched to a gene: 1. Germline assignment: CDR1 SNHLY and CDR2 FYNNEI. The CDR3 loop spans 12 amino acids. CDR3 bases: TGTGCCAGCAGCGGGACAGACTATGGCTACACCTTC. It specifies CASSGTDYGYTF.

This clonotype was found many times. The V and J genes are TRBV19 and TRBJ1-5, with TRBD1 matching 7 bases. CDR3 size: 15 residues. V was pared by 2 bases and J by 4 bases, with 5 bases of the junction left unmatched. From germline, CDR1 is LNHDA and CDR2 SQIVND (reference sequence). The CDR3 sequence is CASSIQKGANQPQHF. In DNA form, the CDR3 reads TGTGCCAGTAGTATACAAAAGGGGGCAAATCAGCCCCAGCATTTT.

Regarding this clonotype: This may be a read error, as it is one base from a much larger clone. The chain combines TRBV20-1 with TRBJ2-1; D unclear. CDR1 DFQATT and CDR2 SNEGSKA come from the germline V gene (reference sequence). The CDR3 runs 14 residues. The V end was cut by 0 bases, the J end by 4 bases, with 10 bases between. The DNA for the CDR3 is TGCAGTGCTAGAGAGACTCGCGCTTACAATGAGCAGTTCTTC. Translation: CSARETRAYNEQFF.

The J gene is TRBJ2-2, the V gene TRBV6-5, with a tentative D call TRBD2 (6 bases). Germline CDR1 is MNHEY and CDR2 is SVGAGI. V shed 2 bases and J shed 6 bases, with 13 bases lying between them. CDR3 size: 15 residues. In DNA, the CDR3 is TGTGCCAGCAGTTACACTGACGGAGGGGCCGGGGAGCTGTTTTTT. It is translated as CASSYTDGGAGELFF.

In its sample, this clonotype was seen many times. This rearrangement joins TRBV28 to TRBJ1-5; D perhaps matches TRBD1 (6 bases). V was clipped by 5 bases and J by 0 bases, with 14 bases between them. CDR1 is MDHEN and CDR2 is SYDVKM in the germline V gene. CDR3 length equals 16 residues. The CDR3 here is CASSPDSRTSNQPQHF. CDR3 DNA sequence: TGTGCCAGCAGTCCGGACAGTAGGACTAGCAATCAGCCCCAGCATTTT.